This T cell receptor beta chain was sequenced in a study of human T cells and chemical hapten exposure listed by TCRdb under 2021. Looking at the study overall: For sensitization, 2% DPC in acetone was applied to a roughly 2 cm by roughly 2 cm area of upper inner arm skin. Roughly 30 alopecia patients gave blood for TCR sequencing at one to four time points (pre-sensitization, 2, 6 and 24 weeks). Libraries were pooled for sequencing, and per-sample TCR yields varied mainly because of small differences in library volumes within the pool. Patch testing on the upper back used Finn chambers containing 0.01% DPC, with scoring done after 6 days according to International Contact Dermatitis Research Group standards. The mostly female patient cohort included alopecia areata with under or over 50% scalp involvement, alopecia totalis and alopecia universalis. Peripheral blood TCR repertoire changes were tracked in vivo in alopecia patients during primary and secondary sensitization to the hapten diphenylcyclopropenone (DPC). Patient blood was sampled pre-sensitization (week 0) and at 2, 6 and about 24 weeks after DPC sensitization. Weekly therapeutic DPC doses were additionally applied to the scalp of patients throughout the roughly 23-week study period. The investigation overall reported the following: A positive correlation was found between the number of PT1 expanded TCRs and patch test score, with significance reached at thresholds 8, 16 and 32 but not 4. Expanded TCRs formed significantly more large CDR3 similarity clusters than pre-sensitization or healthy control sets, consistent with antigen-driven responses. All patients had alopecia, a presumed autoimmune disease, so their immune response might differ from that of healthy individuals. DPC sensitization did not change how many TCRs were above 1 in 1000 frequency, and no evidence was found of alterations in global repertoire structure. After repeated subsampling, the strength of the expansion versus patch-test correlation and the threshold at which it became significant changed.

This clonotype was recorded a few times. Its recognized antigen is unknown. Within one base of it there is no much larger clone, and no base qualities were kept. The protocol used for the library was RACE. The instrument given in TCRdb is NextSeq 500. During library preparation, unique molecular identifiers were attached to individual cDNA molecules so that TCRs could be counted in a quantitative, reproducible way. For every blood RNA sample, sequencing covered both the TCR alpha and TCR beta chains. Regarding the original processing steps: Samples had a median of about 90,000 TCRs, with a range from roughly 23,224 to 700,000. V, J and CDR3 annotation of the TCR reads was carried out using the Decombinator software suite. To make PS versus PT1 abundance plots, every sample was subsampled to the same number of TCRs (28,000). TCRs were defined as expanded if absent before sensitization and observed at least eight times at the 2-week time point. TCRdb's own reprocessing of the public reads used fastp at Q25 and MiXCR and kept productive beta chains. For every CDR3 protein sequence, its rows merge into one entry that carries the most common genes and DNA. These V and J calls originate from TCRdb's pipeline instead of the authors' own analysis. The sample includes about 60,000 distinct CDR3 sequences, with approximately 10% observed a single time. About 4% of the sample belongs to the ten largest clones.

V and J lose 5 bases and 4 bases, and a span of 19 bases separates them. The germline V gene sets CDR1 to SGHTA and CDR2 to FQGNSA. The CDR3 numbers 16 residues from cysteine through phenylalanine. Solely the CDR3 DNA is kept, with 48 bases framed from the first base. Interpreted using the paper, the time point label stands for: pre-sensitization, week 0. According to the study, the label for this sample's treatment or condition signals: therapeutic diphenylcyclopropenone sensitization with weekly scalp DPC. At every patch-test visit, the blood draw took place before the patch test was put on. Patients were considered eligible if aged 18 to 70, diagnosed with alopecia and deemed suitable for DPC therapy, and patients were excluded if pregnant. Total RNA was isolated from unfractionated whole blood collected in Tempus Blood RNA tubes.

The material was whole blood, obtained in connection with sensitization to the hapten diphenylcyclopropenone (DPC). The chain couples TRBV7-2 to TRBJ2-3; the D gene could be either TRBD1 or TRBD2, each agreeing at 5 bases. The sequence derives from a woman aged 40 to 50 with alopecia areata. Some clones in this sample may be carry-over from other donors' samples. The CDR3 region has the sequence CASSPGRGRGADTQYF. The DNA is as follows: TGTGCCAGCAGCCCGGGGCGCGGTCGGGGCGCAGATACGCAGTATTTT. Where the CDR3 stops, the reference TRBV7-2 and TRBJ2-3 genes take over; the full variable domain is GAGVSQSPSNKVTEKGKDVELRCDPISGHTALYWYRQSLGQGLEFLIYFQGNSAPDKSGLPSDRFSAERTGGSVSTLTIQRTQQEDSAVYLCASSPGRGRGADTQYFGPGTRLTVL.